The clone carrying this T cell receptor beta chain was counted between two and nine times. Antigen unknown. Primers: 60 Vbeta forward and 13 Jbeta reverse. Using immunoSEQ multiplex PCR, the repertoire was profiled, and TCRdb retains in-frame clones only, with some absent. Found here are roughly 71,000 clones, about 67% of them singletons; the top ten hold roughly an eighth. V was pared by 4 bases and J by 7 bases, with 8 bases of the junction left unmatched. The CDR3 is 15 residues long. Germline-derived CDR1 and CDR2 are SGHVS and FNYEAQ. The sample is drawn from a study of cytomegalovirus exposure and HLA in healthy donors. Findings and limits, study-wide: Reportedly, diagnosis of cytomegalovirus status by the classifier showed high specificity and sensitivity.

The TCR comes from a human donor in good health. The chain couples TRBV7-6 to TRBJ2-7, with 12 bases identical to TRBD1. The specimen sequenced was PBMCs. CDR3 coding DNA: TGTGCCAGCAGCTCTCCGGGACAGGGGGCGTGGGAGCAGTACTTC. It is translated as CASSSPGQGAWEQYF.